Presented here are 6 T cell receptor beta chains from one specimen sequenced in a study of cytomegalovirus exposure and HLA in healthy donors (dated by TCRdb to 2015 to 2018). The library was obtained by the immunoSEQ multiplex PCR assay. The multiplex PCR relied on a mix of 60 forward primers for TCR Vbeta segments and 13 reverse primers for TCR Jbeta segments. Here the immuneACCESS table is served through TCRdb, limited to in-frame sequences with V and J called. Missing clones are a known gap in these copies; in checked studies unresolved V genes cover under half, and the rest lacks a known reason. In all, the sample holds tens of thousands of clones, and about four fifths of those were seen once. Jointly, the top ten make up roughly 8% of the sample. The sequencing input was PBMCs. These TCRs come from a man younger than 30 in good health and CMV-seropositive.

This chain connects TRBV5-1 to TRBJ2-3; TRBD2 aligns across 8 bases. The V and J ends lost 0 bases and 1 base, in that order; junction bases with no gene match: 1. The germline gives CDR1 SGHRS, CDR2 YFSETQ. There are 15 residues in the CDR3. Written as DNA, the CDR3 is TGCGCCAGCAGCTTGGGTAGCGGGGGCACAGATACGCAGTATTTT. Amino acid sequence: CASSLGSGGTDTQYF.

The chain uses TRBV5-6 and TRBJ2-5, with 15 bases identical to TRBD2. The V gene end was trimmed by 1 base and the J gene end by 4 bases; junction bases not matched to a gene: 11. There are 19 residues in the CDR3. Germline V gene sequence: CDR1 SGHDT, CDR2 YYEEEE. CDR3 coding DNA: TGTGCCAGCAGCTTGTTCATGGGACTAGCGGGGGGCCTGGCAGAGACCCAGTACTTC. Translating gives CASSLFMGLAGGLAETQYF.

The chain combines TRBV7-9 with TRBJ2-1, with D possibly TRBD1 on 6 matching bases. Germline V CDR1 and CDR2: SEHNR, FQNEAQ (reference sequence). The CDR3 runs to 14 residues. Trimming took off 0 bases at V and 4 bases at J, with 7 bases between the two ends. The CDR3 coding sequence is TGTGCCAGCAGCTTAGCCGGACAGTACAATGAGCAGTTCTTC. Its translation: CASSLAGQYNEQFF.

The V call is TRBV15, the J call TRBJ1-4, with D perhaps TRBD1 (5 bases). The CDR3 contains 13 residues. Germline CDR1 and CDR2: LNHNV and YYDKDF (reference sequence). Trimming left V 0 bases short and J 8 bases short, with 7 bases between. The chain's CDR3 is CATSRERGEKLFF. For the CDR3, the DNA is TGTGCCACCAGCAGAGAAAGGGGAGAAAAACTGTTTTTT. Based on the CDR3 plus reference TRBV15 and TRBJ1-4, the full variable domain is DAMVIQNPRYQVTQFGKPVTLSCSQTLNHNVMYWYQQKSSQAPKLLFHYYDKDFNNEADTPDNFQSRRPNTSFCFLDIRSPGLGDTAMYLCATSRERGEKLFFGSGTQLSVL.

The J gene is TRBJ2-5, the V gene TRBV5-6; D uncertain. Trimming took 0 bases from V and 2 from J, leaving 5 bases between them. The CDR3 totals 13 residues. The germline gives CDR1 SGHDT, CDR2 YYEEEE. The chain's CDR3 is CASSLDSQETQYF. In DNA form, the CDR3 reads TGTGCCAGCAGCTTGGATTCTCAAGAGACCCAGTACTTC.

J is TRBJ1-1 and V is TRBV30; 9 bases map to TRBD1. Germline values: CDR1 GTSNPN, CDR2 SVGIG (reference sequence). V lost 5 bases to trimming and J lost 4 bases; unmatched junction nucleotides: 5. The length of the CDR3 is 13 residues. The CDR3, as DNA: TGTGCCTGGGACCGGGACAGGGCCACTGAAGCTTTCTTT. Its translation is CAWDRDRATEAFF.